The TCR beta chain under discussion was sequenced for a study of identical twins. General study results and limits: While abundant cord blood beta clonotypes carried fewer insertions, memory repertoires showed no such pattern. Its conclusions, products of cross-sectional statistical analysis, did not come from following the same donors.

Notes on this clonotype: The antigen remains unidentified.

TCRdb re-derived calls from the 5' RACE reads in MiXCR, one entry per CDR3 protein. The sample includes some 570,000 distinct CDR3 sequences, 20% to 25% of them seen just once. CDR1 is KGHDR, CDR2 SFDVKD, per germline. The CDR3 consists of 13 residues. Trimming cost V 5 bases and J 2 bases, with 8 bases left between them. The same data also contributed to another study, on yellow fever vaccine responses in identical twins.

J is TRBJ1-2 and V is TRBV24-1; D ambiguous. Material for sequencing was CD4+ T cells sorted from blood. The receptor was derived from a woman younger than 35 in good health. In DNA form, the CDR3 reads TGTGCCACCAGTGGAATCCAGAACTATGGCTACACCTTC. As protein: CATSGIQNYGYTF.